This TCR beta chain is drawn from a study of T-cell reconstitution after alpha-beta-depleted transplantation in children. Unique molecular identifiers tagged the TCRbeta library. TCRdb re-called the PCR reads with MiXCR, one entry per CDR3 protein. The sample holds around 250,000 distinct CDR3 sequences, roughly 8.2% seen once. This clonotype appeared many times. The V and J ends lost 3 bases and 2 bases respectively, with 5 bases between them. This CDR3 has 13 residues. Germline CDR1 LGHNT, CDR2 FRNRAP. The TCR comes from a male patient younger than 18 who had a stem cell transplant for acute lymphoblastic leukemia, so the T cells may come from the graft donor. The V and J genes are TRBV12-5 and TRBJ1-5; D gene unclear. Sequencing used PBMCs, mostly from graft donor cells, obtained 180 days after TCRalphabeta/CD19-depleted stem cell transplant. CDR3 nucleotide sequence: TGTGCTAGTGGTTTCGGGGGCAATCAGCCCCAGCATTTT. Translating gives CASGFGGNQPQHF.